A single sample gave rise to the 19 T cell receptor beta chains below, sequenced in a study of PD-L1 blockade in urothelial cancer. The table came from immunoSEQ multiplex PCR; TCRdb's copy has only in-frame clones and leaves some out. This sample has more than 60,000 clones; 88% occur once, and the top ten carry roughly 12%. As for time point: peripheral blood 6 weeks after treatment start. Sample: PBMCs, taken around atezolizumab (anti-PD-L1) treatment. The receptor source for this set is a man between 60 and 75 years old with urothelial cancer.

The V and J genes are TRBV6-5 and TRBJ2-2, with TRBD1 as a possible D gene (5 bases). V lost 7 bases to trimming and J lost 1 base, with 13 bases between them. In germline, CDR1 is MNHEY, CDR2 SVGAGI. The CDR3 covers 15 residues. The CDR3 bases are TGTGCCAGCATTAACACAGGCCTGAACACCGGGGAGCTGTTTTTT. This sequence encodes CASINTGLNTGELFF.

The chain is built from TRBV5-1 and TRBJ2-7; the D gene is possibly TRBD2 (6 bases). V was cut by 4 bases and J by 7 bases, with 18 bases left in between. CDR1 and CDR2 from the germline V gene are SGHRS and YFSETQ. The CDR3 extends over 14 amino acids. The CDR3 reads CASSQDGSRGEQYF. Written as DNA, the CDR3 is TGCGCCAGCAGCCAGGACGGGTCCCGGGGGGAGCAGTACTTC. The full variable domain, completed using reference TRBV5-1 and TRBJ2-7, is KAGVTQTPRYLIKTRGQQVTLSCSPISGHRSVSWYQQTPGQGLQFLFEYFSETQRNKGNFPGRFSGRQFSNSRSEMNVSTLELGDSALYLCASSQDGSRGEQYFGPGTRLTVT.

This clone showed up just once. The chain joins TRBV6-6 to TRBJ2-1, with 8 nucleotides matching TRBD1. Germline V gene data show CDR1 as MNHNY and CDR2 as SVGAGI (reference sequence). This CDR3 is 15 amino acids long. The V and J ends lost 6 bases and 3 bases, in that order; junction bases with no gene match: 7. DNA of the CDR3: TGTGCCAGCAGACGGACAGGGTTCCTCTACAATGAGCAGTTCTTC. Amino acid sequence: CASRRTGFLYNEQFF.

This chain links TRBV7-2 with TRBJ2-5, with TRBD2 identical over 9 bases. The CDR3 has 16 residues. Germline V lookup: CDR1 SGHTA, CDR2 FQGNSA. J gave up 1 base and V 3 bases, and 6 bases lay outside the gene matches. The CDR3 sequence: CASSLLAGAVQETQYF. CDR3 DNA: TGTGCCAGCAGCTTGTTAGCGGGGGCTGTCCAAGAGACCCAGTACTTC.

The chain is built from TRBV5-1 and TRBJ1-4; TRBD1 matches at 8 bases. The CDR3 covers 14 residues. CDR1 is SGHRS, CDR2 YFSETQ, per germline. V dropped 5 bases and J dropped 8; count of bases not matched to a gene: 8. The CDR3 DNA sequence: TGCGCCAGCAGAGGGACAGGAGCAGAGGAAAAACTGTTTTTT. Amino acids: CASRGTGAEEKLFF.

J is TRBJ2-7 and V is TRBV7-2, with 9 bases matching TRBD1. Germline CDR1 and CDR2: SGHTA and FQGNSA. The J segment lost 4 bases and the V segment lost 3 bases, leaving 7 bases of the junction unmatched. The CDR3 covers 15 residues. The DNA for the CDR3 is TGTGCCAGCAGCTTTGGGGACAGGGAGGGGTACGAGCAGTACTTC. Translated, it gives CASSFGDREGYEQYF.

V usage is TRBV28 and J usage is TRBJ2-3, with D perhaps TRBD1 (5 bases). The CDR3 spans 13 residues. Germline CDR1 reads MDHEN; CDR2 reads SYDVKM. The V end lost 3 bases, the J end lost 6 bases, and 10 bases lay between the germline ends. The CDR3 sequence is CASSFQGRDTQYF. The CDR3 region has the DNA TGTGCCAGCAGTTTTCAGGGCCGCGATACGCAGTATTTT.

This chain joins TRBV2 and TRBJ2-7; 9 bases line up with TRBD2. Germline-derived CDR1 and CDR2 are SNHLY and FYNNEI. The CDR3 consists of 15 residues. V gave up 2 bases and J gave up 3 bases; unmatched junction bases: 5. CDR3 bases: TGTGCCAGCAGTGAAAGGGCTAGCGGGAACTACGAGCAGTACTTC. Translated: CASSERASGNYEQYF. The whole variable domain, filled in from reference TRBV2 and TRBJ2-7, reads EPEVTQTPSHQVTQMGQEVILRCVPISNHLYFYWYRQILGQKVEFLVSFYNNEISEKSEIFDDQFSVERPDGSNFTLKIRSTKLEDSAMYFCASSERASGNYEQYFGPGTRLTVT.

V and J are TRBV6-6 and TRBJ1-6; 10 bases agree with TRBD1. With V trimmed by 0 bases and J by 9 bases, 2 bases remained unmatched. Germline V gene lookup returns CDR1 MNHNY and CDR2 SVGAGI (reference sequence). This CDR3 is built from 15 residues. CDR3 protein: CASSYSTGGGSPLHF. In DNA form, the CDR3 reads TGTGCCAGCAGTTACTCGACAGGGGGCGGTTCACCCCTCCACTTT.

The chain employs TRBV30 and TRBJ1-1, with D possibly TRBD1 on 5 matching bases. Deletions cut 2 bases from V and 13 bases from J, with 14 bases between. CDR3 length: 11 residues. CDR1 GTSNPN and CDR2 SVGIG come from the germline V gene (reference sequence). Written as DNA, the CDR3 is TGTGCCTGGAGTCCGGGGCCAGCGGGTTTCTTT. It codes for CAWSPGPAGFF.

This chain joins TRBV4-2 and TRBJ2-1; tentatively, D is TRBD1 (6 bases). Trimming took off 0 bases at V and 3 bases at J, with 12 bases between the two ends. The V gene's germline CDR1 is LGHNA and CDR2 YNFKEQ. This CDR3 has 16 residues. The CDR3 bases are TGTGCCAGCAGCCAAGATCGACAGGTAGACTACAATGAGCAGTTCTTC. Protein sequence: CASSQDRQVDYNEQFF.

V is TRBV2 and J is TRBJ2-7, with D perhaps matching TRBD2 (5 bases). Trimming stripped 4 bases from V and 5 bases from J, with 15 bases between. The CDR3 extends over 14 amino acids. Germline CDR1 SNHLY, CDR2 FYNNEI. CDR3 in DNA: TGTGCCAGCAGTGTCGTAAGGGCCGGGAACGAGCAGTACTTC. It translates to CASSVVRAGNEQYF.

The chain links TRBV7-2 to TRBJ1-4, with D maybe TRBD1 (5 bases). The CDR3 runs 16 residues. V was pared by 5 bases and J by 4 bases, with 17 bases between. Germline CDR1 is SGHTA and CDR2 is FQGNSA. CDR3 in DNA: TGTGCCAGCAGCCCTATGGGGGGGTCCTTTAATGAAAAACTGTTTTTT. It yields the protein CASSPMGGSFNEKLFF.

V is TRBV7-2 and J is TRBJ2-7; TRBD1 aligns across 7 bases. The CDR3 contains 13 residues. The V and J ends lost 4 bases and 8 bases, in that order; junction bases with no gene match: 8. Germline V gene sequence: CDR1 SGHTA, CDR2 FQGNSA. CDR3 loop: CASSSTHRGQQYF. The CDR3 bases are TGTGCCAGCAGCTCAACCCACAGGGGCCAGCAGTACTTC.

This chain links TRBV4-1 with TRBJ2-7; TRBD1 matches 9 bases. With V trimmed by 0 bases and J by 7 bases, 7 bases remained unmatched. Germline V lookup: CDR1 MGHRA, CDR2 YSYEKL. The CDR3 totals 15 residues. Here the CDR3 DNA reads TGCGCCAGCAGCCAAGACCCCGGGACAGGGAAGGAGCAGTACTTC. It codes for CASSQDPGTGKEQYF.

Here the CDR3 reads CASSLGPRSPRRAGGNEQFF. The CDR3 bases are TGTGCCAGCAGCTTAGGACCCCGTTCCCCGAGGAGAGCGGGAGGGAATGAGCAGTTCTTC. V gene TRBV7-6 combines with J gene TRBJ2-1; TRBD2 agrees at 10 bases. The CDR3 has 20 residues. V lost 1 base, J lost 7 bases, and 19 bases stayed unmatched. Germline CDR1 reads SGHVS; CDR2 reads FNYEAQ.

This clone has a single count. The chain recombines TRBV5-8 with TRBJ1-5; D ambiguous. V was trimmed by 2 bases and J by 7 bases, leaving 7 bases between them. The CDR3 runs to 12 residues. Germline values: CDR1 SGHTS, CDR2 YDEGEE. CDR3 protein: CASSLSSQPQHF. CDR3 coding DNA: TGTGCCAGCAGCTTATCAAGCCAGCCCCAGCATTTT. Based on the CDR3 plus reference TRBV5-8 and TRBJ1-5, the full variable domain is EAGVTQSPTHLIKTRGQQATLRCSPISGHTSVYWYQQALGLGLQFLLWYDEGEERNRGNFPPRFSGRQFPNYSSELNVNALELEDSALYLCASSLSSQPQHFGDGTRLSIL.

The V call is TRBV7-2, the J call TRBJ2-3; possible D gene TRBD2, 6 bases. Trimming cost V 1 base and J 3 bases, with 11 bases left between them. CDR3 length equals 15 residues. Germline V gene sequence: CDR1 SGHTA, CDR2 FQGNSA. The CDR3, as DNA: TGTGCCAGCAGCTTAGGCGGGGTTGATACAGATACGCAGTATTTT. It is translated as CASSLGGVDTDTQYF.

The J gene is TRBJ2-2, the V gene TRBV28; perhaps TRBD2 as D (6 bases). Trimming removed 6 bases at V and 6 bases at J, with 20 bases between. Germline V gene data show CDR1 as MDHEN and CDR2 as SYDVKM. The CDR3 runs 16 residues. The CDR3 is CASSMGAARRAGELFF. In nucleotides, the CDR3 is TGTGCCAGCAGCATGGGAGCCGCTAGGAGGGCCGGGGAGCTGTTTTTT.